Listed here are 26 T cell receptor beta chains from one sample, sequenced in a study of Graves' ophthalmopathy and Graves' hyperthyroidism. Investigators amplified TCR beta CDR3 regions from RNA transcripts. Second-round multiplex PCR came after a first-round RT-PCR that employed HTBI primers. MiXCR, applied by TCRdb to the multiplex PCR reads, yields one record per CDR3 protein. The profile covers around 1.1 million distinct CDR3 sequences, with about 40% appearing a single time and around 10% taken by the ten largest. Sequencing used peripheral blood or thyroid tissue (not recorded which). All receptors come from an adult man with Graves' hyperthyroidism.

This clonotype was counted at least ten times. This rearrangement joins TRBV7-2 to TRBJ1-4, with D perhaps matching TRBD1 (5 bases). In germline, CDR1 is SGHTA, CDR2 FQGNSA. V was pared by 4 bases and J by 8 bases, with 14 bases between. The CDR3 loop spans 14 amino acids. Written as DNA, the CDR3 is TGTGCCAGCAGCTCAGGGACCAGTGGGGAAAAACTGTTTTTT. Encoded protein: CASSSGTSGEKLFF.

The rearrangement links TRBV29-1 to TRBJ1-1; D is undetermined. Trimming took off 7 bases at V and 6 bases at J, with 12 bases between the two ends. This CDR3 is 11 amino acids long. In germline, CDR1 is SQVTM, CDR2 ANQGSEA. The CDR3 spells CSAREISEAFF. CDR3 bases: TGCAGCGCTAGGGAGATCTCTGAAGCTTTCTTT.

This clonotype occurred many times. The CDR3 loop reads CASSLTYSSYEQYF. The CDR3 DNA reads TGTGCCAGCAGCTTAACATATAGCTCCTACGAGCAGTACTTC. The chain combines TRBV7-2 with TRBJ2-7; D remains unclear. V lost 2 bases and J 0 bases, leaving 8 bases between the germline ends. Germline values: CDR1 SGHTA, CDR2 FQGNSA. The CDR3 is 14 amino acids.

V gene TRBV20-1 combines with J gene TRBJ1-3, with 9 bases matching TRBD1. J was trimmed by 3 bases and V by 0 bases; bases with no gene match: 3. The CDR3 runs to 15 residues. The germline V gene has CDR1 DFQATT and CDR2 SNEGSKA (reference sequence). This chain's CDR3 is CSARDHRGLGNTIYF. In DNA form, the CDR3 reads TGCAGTGCTAGAGATCACAGGGGGCTTGGAAACACCATATATTTT.

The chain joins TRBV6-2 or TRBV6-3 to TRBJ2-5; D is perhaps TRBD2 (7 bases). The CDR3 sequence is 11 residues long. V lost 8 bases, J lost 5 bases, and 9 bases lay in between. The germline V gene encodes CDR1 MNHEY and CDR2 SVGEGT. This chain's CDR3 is CASAGAETQYF. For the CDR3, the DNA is TGTGCCAGCGCGGGGGCCGAGACCCAGTACTTC.

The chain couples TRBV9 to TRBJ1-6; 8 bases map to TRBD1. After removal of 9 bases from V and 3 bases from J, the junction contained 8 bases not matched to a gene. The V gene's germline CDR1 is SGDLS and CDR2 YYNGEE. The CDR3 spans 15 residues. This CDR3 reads CAIRQQGGYNSPLHF. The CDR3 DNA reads TGTGCCATCAGACAACAGGGGGGCTATAATTCACCCCTCCACTTT.

CDR3 protein: CASRPSGTNTGELFF. Here the CDR3 DNA reads TGTGCCAGCAGACCTAGCGGGACAAACACCGGGGAGCTGTTTTTT. The genes are TRBV12-3 or TRBV12-4 and TRBJ2-2, with 9 nucleotides matching TRBD2. The length of the CDR3 is 15 residues. Germline trimming cut 6 bases from V and 2 bases from J; bases unmatched to any gene: 4.

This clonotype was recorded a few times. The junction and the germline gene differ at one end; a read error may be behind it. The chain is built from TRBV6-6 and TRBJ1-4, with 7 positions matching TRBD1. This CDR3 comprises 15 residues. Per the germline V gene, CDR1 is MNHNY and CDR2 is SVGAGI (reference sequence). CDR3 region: CASSLGTEINEKLFF. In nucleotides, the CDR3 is TGCGCCAGCAGTCTTGGGACAGAGATAAATGAAAAACTGTTTTTT.

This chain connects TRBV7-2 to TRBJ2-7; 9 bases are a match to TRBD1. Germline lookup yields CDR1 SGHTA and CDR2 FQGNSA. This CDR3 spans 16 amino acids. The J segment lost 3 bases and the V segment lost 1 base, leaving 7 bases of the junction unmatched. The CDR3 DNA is TGTGCCAGCAGCTTAGATGTCAGGGGACAGGGCTACGAGCAGTACTTC. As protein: CASSLDVRGQGYEQYF.

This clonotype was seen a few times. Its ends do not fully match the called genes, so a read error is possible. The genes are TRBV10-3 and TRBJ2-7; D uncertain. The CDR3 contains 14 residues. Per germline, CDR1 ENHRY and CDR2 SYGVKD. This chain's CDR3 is CASSQSGPVGEQYF. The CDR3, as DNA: TGTGCCAGCAGTCAGTCCGGCCCGGTGGGAGAGCAGTACTTC.

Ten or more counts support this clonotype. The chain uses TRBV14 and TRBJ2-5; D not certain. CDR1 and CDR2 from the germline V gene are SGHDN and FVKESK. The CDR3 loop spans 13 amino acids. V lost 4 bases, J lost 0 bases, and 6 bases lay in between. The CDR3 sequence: CASSPRYQETQYF. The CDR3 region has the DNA TGTGCCAGCAGCCCCCGGTACCAAGAGACCCAGTACTTC.

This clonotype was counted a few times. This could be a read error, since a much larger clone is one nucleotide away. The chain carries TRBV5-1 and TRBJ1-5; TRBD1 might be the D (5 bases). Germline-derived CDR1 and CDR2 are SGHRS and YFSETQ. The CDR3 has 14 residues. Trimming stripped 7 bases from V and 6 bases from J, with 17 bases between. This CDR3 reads CASSWAGVGQPQHF. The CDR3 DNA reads TGCGCCAGCTCATGGGCGGGGGTCGGTCAGCCCCAGCATTTT.

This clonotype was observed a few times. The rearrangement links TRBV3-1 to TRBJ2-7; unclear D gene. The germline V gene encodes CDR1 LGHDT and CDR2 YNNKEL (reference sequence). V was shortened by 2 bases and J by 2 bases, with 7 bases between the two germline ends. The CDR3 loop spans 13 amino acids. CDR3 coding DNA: TGTGCCAGCAGCCAATTTCTAGCCTACGAGCAGTACTTC. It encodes CASSQFLAYEQYF.

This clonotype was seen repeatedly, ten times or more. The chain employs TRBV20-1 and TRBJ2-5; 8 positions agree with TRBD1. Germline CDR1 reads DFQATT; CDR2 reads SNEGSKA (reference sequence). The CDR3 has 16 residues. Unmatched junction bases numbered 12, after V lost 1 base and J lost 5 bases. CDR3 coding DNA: TGCAGTGCTAGAGTCCGGTCCCGGCAGGGGGCCGAGACCCAGTACTTC. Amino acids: CSARVRSRQGAETQYF.

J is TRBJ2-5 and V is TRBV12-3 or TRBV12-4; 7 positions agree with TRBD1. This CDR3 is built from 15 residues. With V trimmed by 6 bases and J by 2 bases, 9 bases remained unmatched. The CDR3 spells CASSSKDRSQETQYF. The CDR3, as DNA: TGTGCCAGCAGCTCTAAGGACAGGTCTCAAGAGACCCAGTACTTC.

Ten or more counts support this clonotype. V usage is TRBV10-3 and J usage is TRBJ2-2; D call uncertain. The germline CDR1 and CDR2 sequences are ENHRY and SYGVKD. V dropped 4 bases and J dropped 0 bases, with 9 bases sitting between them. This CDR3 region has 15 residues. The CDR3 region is CAISVGQANTGELFF. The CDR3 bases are TGTGCCATCAGTGTCGGCCAGGCGAACACCGGGGAGCTGTTTTTT.

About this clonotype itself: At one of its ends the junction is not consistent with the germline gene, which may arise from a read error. CDR3 sequence: CSARANSYNSPLHF. CDR3 in DNA: TGCAGTGCGAGAGCTAACTCCTATAATTCACCCCTCCACTTT. The chain employs TRBV20-1 and TRBJ1-6, with D unclear. The CDR3 length is 14 residues. Germline values: CDR1 DFQATT, CDR2 SNEGSKA (reference sequence).

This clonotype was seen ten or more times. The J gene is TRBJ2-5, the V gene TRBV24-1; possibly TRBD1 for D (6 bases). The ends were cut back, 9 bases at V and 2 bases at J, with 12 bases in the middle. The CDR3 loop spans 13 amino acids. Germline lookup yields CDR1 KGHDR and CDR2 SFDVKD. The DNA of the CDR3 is TGTGCCACCGAAGGACAGCCTCAAGAGACCCAGTACTTC. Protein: CATEGQPQETQYF.

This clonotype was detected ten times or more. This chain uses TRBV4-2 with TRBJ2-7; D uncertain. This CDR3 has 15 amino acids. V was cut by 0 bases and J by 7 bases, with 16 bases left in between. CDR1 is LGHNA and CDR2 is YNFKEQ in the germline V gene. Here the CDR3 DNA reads TGTGCCAGCAGCCAAGAGGACGGCCACTCCCGGGAGCAGTACTTC. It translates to CASSQEDGHSREQYF.

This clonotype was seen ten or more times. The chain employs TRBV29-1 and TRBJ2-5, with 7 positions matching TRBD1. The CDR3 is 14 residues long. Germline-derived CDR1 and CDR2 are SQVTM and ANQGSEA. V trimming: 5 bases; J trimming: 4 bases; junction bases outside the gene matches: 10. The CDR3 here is CSVRRQGGRETQYF. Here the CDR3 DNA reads TGCAGCGTTCGGAGACAGGGTGGGAGAGAGACCCAGTACTTC.

CDR3: CASSLARSGDFTGELFF. For the CDR3, the DNA is TGCGCCAGCAGCTTGGCCCGAAGCGGGGATTTTACCGGGGAGCTGTTTTTT. The chain joins TRBV5-1 to TRBJ2-2; 7 nucleotides agree with TRBD2. Germline-derived CDR1 and CDR2 are SGHRS and YFSETQ. This CDR3 is built from 17 residues. V dropped 0 bases and J dropped 5; count of bases not matched to a gene: 10.

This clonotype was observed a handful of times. CDR3 region: CSARDQISRRPRRYGYTF. Written as DNA, the CDR3 is TGCAGTGCTAGAGACCAAATTTCGAGGCGCCCACGACGCTATGGCTACACCTTC. The rearrangement joins TRBV20-1 to TRBJ1-2; D ambiguous. V was cut by 0 bases and J by 4 bases, with 24 bases left in between. Per germline, CDR1 DFQATT and CDR2 SNEGSKA (reference sequence). The CDR3 has 18 amino acids.

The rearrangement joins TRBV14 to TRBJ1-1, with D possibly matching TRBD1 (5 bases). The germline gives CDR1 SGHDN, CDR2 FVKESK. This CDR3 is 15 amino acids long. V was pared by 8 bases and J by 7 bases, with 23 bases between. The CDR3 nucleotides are TGTGCCAGCTCACAAGAAACGCCGGGACGGAGTGAAGCTTTCTTT. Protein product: CASSQETPGRSEAFF.

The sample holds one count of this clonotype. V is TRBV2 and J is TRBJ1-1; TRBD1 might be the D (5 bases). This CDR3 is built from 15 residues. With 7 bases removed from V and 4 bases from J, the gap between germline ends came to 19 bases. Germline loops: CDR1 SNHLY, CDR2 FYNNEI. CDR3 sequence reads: CASIDEAGGGTEAFF. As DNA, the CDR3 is TGTGCCAGCATTGACGAGGCGGGGGGTGGCACTGAAGCTTTCTTT.

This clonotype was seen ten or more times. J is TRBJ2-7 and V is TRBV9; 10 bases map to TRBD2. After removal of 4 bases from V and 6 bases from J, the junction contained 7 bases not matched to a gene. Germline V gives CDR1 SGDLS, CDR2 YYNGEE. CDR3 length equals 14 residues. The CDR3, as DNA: TGTGCCAGCAGCTCCAGCGGGGGGGCCGGCGAGCAGTACTTC. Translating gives CASSSSGGAGEQYF.

CDR3 sequence: CATSSEGLGANVLTF. CDR3 nucleotide sequence: TGTGCCACCAGCAGTGAAGGGTTGGGGGCCAACGTCCTGACTTTC. This chain links TRBV15 with TRBJ2-6; D gene ambiguous. Trimming stripped 3 bases from V and 4 bases from J, with 10 bases between. This CDR3 contains 15 residues. Per germline, CDR1 LNHNV and CDR2 YYDKDF (reference sequence).